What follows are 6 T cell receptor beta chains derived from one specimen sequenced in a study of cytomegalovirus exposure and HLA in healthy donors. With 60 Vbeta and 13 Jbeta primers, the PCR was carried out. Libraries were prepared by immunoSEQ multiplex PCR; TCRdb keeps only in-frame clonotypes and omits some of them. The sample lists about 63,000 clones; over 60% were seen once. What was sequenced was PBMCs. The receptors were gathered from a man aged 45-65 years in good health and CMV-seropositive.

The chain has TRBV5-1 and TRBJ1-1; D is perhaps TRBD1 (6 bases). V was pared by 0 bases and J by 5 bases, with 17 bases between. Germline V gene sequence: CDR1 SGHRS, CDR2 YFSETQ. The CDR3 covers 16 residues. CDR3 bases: TGCGCCAGCAGCTTGGACCCGGGGGGCGCGGGTACTGAAGCTTTCTTT. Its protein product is CASSLDPGGAGTEAFF.

CDR3 amino acids: CASKRTGENQPQHF. Written as DNA, the CDR3 is TGTGCCAGCAAGAGGACAGGGGAAAATCAGCCCCAGCATTTT. The rearrangement uses TRBV2 and TRBJ1-5; the match to TRBD1 covers 9 bases. Germline loops: CDR1 SNHLY, CDR2 FYNNEI. The V gene end was trimmed by 7 bases and the J gene end by 4 bases; junction bases not matched to a gene: 5. CDR3 length equals 14 residues.

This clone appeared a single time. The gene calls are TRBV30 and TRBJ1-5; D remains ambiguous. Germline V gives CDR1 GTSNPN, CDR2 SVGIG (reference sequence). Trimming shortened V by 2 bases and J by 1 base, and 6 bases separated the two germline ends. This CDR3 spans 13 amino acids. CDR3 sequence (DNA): TGTGCCTGGAGTTACAAGAGCAATCAGCCCCAGCATTTT. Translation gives CAWSYKSNQPQHF.

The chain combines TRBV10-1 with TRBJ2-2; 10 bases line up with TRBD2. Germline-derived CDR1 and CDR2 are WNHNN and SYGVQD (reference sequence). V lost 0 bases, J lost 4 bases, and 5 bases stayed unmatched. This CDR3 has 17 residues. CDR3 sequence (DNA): TGCGCCAGCAGTGAGTCCGATGGGACTAGCGTCACCGGGGAGCTGTTTTTT. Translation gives CASSESDGTSVTGELFF.

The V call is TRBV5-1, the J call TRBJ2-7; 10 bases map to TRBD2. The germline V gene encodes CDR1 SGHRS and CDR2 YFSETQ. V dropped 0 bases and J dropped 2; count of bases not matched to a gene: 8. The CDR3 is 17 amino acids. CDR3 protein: CASSLGGLSGGAYEQYF. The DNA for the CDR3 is TGCGCCAGCAGCTTGGGTGGTTTAAGCGGGGGGGCCTACGAGCAGTACTTC.

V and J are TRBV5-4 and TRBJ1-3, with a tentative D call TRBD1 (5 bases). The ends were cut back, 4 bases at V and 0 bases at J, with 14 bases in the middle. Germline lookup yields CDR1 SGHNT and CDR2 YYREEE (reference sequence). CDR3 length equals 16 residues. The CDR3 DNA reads TGTGCCAGCAGCAGCAGTCAGGGTTTCTCTGGAAACACCATATATTTT. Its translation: CASSSSQGFSGNTIYF. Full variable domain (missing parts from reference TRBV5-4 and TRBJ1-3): ETGVTQSPTHLIKTRGQQVTLRCSSQSGHNTVSWYQQALGQGPQFIFQYYREEENGRGNFPPRFSGLQFPNYSSELNVNALELDDSALYLCASSSSQGFSGNTIYFGEGSWLTVV.